Listed here is a single T cell receptor (beta chain). Its antigen is unknown. This entry is derived from a study of CD8+CD57+ T cells in acquired aplastic anemia. Genomic DNA acted as the template from which TCR beta VDJ combination and CDR3 sequence profiling were carried out. MiXCR was run by TCRdb on the reads, yielding one entry per CDR3 protein. This repertoire shows 160,000 or so distinct CDR3 sequences, 70% to 80% found once; its top ten account for about 50%. Patients selected for sequencing had displayed CD8+CD57+ cell expansion by flow cytometry. Patient blood was sampled before any therapy had been received. Study-level points and caveats: About 29 CD8+ CDR3 sequences occurred in both the patients and the controls. Controls did not differ significantly from patients in CD8+ Simpson's diversity.

This sequence was found in a human donor with aplastic anemia. Material for sequencing was sorted CD4+, CD8+, or CD8+CD57+ T cells (not recorded which) from PBMCs.

This CDR3 reads CASIQGAGTGELFF. The CDR3 nucleotides are TGTGCCAGTATTCAGGGCGCCGGCACCGGGGAGCTGTTTTTT. The V call is TRBV19, the J call TRBJ2-2; possible D gene TRBD1, 5 bases. Per germline, CDR1 LNHDA and CDR2 SQIVND (reference sequence). The length of the CDR3 is 14 residues. Trimming shortened V by 7 bases and J by 4 bases, and 13 bases separated the two germline ends.